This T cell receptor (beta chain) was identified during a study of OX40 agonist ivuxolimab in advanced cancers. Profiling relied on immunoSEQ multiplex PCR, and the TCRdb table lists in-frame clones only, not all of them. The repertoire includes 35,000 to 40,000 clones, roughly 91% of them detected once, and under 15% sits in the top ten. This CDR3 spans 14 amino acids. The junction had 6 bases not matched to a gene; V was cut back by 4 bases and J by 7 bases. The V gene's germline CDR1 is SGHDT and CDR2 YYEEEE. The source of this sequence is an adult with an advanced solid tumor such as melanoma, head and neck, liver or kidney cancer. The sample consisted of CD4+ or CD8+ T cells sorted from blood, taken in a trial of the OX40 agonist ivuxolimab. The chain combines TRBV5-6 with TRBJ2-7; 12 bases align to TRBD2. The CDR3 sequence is CASSPLGLAGEQYF. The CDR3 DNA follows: TGTGCCAGCAGCCCACTCGGACTAGCGGGAGAGCAGTACTTC.